This is a list of T cell receptor beta chains from one sample in a study of blood T cell repertoires in COVID-19. Measured with immunoSEQ multiplex PCR; TCRdb has only the in-frame clones, and not every one. The sample consists of under 130,000 clones, around 88% of them appearing once. Specimen: peripheral blood. The receptors were sampled from a human donor in a cohort sampled during active COVID-19. Each CDR3 is given with its conserved first and last residue. The order of the fields is clone size, D gene, J gene, V gene, CDR3 DNA, CDR3 protein. A D gene is named only where the DNA matches it firmly. Rows give clone size only sometimes, using once, few, many, or a class for an expanded clone.

- TRBD1 TRBJ1-1 TRBV3-1/TRBV3-2 TGTGCCAGCAGCCCGAACGCCAGGGGGACTGAAGCTTTCTTT CASSPNARGTEAFF
- - TRBJ2-7 TRBV3-1/TRBV3-2 TGTGCCAGCAGCCACCACGGGGGCGAGCAGTACTTC CASSHHGGEQYF
- TRBD2 TRBJ2-1 TRBV29-1 TGCAGCGTTGGGCGGGAGAGTGGCCCTAATGAGCAGTTCTTC CSVGRESGPNEQFF
- TRBD1 TRBJ2-5 TRBV28 TGTGCCAGCACCCTCGGGACAGTACAAGAGACCCAGTACTTC CASTLGTVQETQYF
- - TRBJ1-2 TRBV15 TGTGCCACCAGGGGCACCTATGGCTACACCTTC CATRGTYGYTF
- TRBD1 TRBJ1-4 TRBV10-3 TGTGCCATCAGGGGACAGGAAACTAATGAAAAACTGTTTTTT CAIRGQETNEKLFF
once - TRBJ2-5 TRBV5-6 TGTGCCAGCAGCTTGGGTTGGGCAGCCAAAGAGACCCAGTACTTC CASSLGWAAKETQYF
once - TRBJ1-3 TRBV27 TGTGCCAGCAGTTTAGGGGCAAGCTCTGGAAACACCATATATTTT CASSLGASSGNTIYF
once TRBD2 TRBJ2-5 TRBV15 TGTGCCACCAGCAGAGGGACTAGCGGGGGGGGAGAGACCCAGTACTTC CATSRGTSGGGETQYF
- - TRBJ1-4 TRBV9 TGTGCCAGCAGCCCCGATACGCGCGGTGAAAAACTGTTTTTT CASSPDTRGEKLFF
- - TRBJ1-5 TRBV7-9 TGTGCCAGCAGCTCGACAGGAGGCAATCAGCCCCAGCATTTT CASSSTGGNQPQHF
- - TRBJ1-5 TRBV15 TGTGCCACCAGCAGGGGGAGAGGGTTCGGCAATCAGCCCCAGCATTTT CATSRGRGFGNQPQHF
- - TRBJ2-3 TRBV19 TGTGCCAGTAGTCCCGGCGGGGCAGATACGCAGTATTTT CASSPGGADTQYF
- - TRBJ2-7 TRBV9 TGTGCCAGCAGCCCGGTCCCGACCTACGAGCAGTACTTC CASSPVPTYEQYF
- TRBD1 TRBJ1-1 TRBV7-2 TGTGCCAGCAGACCAACCGACAGGGGGAACACTGAAGCTTTCTTT CASRPTDRGNTEAFF
- - TRBJ1-6 TRBV7-9 TGTGCCAGCAGCTTGATCCCAGGGGCATATAATTCACCCCTCCACTTT CASSLIPGAYNSPLHF
- - TRBJ1-2 TRBV30 TGTGCCTGGAGTGGAGGGGGCTATGGCTACACCTTC CAWSGGGYGYTF
- - TRBJ1-4 TRBV6-6 TGTGCCAGCAGTTACTCGGGGGGAGCAACTAATGAAAAACTGTTTTTT CASSYSGGATNEKLFF
- TRBD1 TRBJ2-7 TRBV12-5 TGTGCTAGTGGTAGACCCCCGGGACAGGGCTACGAGCAGTACTTC CASGRPPGQGYEQYF
- TRBD2 TRBJ2-5 TRBV5-1 TGCGCCAGCGCAGGCGGGGGGCGGGGACAAGAGACCCAGTACTTC CASAGGGRGQETQYF
once - TRBJ1-1 TRBV7-2 TGTGCCAGCAGCTATCTCCCCAGAACAGGTAACACTGAAGCTTTCTTT CASSYLPRTGNTEAFF
- TRBD2 TRBJ2-5 TRBV27 TGTGCCAGCAGTCCAATTATTGGGACTAGCGGAGAGACCCAGTACTTC CASSPIIGTSGETQYF